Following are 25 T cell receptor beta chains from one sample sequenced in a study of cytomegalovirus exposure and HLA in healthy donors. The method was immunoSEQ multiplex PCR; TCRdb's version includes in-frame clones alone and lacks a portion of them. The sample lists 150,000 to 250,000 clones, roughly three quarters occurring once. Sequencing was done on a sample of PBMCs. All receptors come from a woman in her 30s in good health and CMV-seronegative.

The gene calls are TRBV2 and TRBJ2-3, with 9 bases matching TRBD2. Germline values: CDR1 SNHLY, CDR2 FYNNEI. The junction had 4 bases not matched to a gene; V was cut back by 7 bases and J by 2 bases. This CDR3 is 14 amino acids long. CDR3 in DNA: TGTGCCAGCACTAGCGGGACCAACACAGATACGCAGTATTTT. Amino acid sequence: CASTSGTNTDTQYF. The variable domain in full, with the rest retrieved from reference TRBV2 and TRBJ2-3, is EPEVTQTPSHQVTQMGQEVILRCVPISNHLYFYWYRQILGQKVEFLVSFYNNEISEKSEIFDDQFSVERPDGSNFTLKIRSTKLEDSAMYFCASTSGTNTDTQYFGPGTRLTVL.

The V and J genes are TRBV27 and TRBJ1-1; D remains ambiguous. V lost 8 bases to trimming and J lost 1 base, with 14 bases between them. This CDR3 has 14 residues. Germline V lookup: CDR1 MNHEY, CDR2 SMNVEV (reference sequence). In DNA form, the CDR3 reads TGTGCCAGCTTCCCTCGACGGGAGAACACTGAAGCTTTCTTT. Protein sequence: CASFPRRENTEAFF.

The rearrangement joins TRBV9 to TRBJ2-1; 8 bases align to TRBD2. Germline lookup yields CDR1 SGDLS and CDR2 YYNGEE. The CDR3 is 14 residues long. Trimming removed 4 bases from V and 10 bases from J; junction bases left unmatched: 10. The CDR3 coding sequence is TGTGCCAGCAGCTTCAGCGGGAGCACCGGAGAGCAGTTCTTC. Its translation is CASSFSGSTGEQFF.

As DNA, the CDR3 is TGTGCCAGCGGGACAGGGAAGATAGCGGGAGAATCCTACAATGAGCAGTTCTTC. It codes for CASGTGKIAGESYNEQFF. The chain links TRBV25-1 to TRBJ2-1; D is possibly TRBD1 or TRBD2 (9 bases each). V was trimmed by 8 bases and J by 1 base, leaving 24 bases between them. From germline, CDR1 is MGHDK and CDR2 SYGVNS. The CDR3 totals 18 residues.

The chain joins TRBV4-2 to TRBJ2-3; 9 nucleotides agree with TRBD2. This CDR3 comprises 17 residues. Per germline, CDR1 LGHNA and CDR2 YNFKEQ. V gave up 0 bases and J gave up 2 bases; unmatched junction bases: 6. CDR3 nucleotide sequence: TGTGCCAGCAGCCAAGAGTCGCAGCGGGGGGCCACAGATACGCAGTATTTT. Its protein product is CASSQESQRGATDTQYF.

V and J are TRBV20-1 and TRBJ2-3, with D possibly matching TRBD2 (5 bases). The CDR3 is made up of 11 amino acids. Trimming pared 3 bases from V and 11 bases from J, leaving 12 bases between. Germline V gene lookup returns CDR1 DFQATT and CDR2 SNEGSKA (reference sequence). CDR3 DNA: TGCAGTGCTAGTTGGACTCCGAAGCAGTATTTT. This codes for CSASWTPKQYF.

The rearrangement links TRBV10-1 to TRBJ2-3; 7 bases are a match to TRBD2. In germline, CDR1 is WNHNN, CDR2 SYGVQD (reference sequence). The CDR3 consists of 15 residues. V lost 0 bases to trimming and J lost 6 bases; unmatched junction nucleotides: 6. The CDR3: CASSESGGGGDTQYF. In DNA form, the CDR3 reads TGCGCCAGCAGTGAGTCGGGCGGGGGAGGCGATACGCAGTATTTT.

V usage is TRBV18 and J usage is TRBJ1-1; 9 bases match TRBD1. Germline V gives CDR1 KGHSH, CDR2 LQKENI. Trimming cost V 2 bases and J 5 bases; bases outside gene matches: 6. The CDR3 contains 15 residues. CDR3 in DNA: TGTGCCAGCTCACCAAGCGGGACAGGGACTACTGAAGCTTTCTTT. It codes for CASSPSGTGTTEAFF.

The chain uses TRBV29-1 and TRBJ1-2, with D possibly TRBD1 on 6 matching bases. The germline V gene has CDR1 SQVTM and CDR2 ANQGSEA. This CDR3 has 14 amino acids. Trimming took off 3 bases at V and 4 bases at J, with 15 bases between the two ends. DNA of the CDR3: TGCAGCGTTGACTTCAGGGGCGGTGGCTATGGCTACACCTTC. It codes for CSVDFRGGGYGYTF.

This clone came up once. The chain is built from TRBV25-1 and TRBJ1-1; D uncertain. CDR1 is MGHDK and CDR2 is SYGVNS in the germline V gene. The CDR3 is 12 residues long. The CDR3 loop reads CSHLATAAEAFF. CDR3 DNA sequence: TGTTCACACCTGGCGACGGCGGCTGAAGCTTTCTTT.

The CDR3 loop reads CAWKPRGYYGYTF. CDR3 nucleotides: TGTGCCTGGAAGCCCAGGGGGTACTATGGCTACACCTTC. The chain uses TRBV30 and TRBJ1-2; TRBD1 matches 7 bases. Germline CDR1 reads GTSNPN; CDR2 reads SVGIG (reference sequence). Trimming cost V 4 bases and J 3 bases; bases outside gene matches: 5. The CDR3 covers 13 residues.

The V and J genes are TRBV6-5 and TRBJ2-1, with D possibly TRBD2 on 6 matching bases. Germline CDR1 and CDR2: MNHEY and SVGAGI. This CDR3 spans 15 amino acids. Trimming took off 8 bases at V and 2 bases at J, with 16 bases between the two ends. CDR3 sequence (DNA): TGTGCCAGCTCTCTTACCGGGAGTGCCTACAATGAGCAGTTCTTC. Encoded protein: CASSLTGSAYNEQFF.

The CDR3 nucleotides are TGTGCCAGCAGCTTAGGATTAGCGGGGAACACAGATACGCAGTATTTT. Translation gives CASSLGLAGNTDTQYF. The V and J genes are TRBV7-9 and TRBJ2-3; TRBD2 aligns across 8 bases. Germline V gene sequence: CDR1 SEHNR, CDR2 FQNEAQ (reference sequence). V gave up 1 base and J gave up 2 bases; unmatched junction bases: 5. CDR3 length: 16 amino acids.

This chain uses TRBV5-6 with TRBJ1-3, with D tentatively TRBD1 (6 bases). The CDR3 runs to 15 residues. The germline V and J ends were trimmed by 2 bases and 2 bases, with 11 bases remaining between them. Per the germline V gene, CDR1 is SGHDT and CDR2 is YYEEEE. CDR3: CASSLQGSAGNTIYF. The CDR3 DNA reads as TGTGCCAGCAGCTTACAGGGAAGTGCTGGAAACACCATATATTTT.

The CDR3 loop is CASSSQTGSNQPQHF. As DNA, the CDR3 is TGCGCCAGCAGCTCACAGACGGGGAGCAATCAGCCCCAGCATTTT. The chain employs TRBV4-1 and TRBJ1-5; no definite D call. The germline V gene has CDR1 MGHRA and CDR2 YSYEKL. This CDR3 is 15 amino acids long. The V end was cut by 5 bases, the J end by 1 base, with 12 bases between.

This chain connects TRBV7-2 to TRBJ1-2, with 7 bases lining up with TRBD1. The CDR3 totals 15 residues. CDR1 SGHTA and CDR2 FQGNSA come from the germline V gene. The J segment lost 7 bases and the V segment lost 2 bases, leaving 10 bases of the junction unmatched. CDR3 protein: CASSLPLGGAGGYTF. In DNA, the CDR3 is TGTGCCAGCAGCTTACCTCTAGGGGGCGCGGGTGGCTACACCTTC.

CDR3 sequence reads: CASSFKPSGSYNEQFF. CDR3 DNA sequence: TGTGCCAGCAGCTTTAAGCCTAGCGGCTCCTACAATGAGCAGTTCTTC. The chain uses TRBV7-6 and TRBJ2-1; the match to TRBD2 covers 7 bases. V was clipped by 3 bases and J by 0 bases; unmatched bases: 5. The CDR3 is 16 residues long. Germline V lookup: CDR1 SGHVS, CDR2 FNYEAQ. The whole variable domain, filled in from reference TRBV7-6 and TRBJ2-1, reads GAGVSQSPRYKVTKRGQDVALRCDPISGHVSLYWYRQALGQGPEFLTYFNYEAQQDKSGLPNDRFSAERPEGSISTLTIQRTEQRDSAMYRCASSFKPSGSYNEQFFGPGTRLTVL.

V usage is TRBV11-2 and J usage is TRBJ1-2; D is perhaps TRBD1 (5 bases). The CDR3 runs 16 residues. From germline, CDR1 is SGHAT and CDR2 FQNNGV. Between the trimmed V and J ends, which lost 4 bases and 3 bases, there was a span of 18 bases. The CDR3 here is CASSSGPPGLDYGYTF. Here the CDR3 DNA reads TGTGCCAGCAGCTCCGGCCCCCCAGGGTTGGACTATGGCTACACCTTC.

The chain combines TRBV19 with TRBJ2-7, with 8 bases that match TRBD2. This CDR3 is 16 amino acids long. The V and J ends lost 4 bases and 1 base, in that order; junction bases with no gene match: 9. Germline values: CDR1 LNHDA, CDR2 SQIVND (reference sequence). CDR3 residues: CASSNLAGGGSYEQYF. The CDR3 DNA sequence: TGTGCCAGTAGTAATTTGGCGGGGGGAGGATCCTACGAGCAGTACTTC.

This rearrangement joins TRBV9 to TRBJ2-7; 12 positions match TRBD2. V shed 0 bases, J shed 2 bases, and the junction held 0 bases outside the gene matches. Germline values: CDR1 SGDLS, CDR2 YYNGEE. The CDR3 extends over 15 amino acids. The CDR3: CASSVGLAGAYEQYF. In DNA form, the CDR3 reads TGTGCCAGCAGCGTAGGACTAGCGGGAGCCTACGAGCAGTACTTC.

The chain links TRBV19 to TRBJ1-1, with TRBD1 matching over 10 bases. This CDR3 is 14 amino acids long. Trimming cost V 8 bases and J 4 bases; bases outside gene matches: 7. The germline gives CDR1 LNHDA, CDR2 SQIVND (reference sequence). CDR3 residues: CASGDRGLGTEAFF. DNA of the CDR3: TGTGCCAGTGGAGACAGGGGGCTGGGCACTGAAGCTTTCTTT.

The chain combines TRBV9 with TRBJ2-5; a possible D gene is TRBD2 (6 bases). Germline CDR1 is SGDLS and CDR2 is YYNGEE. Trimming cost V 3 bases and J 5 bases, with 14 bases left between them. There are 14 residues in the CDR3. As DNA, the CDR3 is TGTGCCAGCAGCGCCCACCGGGACTCTGAGACCCAGTACTTC. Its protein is CASSAHRDSETQYF.

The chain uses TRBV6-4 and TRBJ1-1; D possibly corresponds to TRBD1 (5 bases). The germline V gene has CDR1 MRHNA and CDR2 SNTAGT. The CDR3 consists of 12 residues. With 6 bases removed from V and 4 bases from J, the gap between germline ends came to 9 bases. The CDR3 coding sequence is TGTGCCAGCAGGGACACGGGCACTGAAGCTTTCTTT. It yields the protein CASRDTGTEAFF.

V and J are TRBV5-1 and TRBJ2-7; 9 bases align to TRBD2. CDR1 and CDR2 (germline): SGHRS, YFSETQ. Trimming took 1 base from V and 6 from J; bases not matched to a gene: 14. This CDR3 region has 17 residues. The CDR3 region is CASSLPSGIGRAGEQYF. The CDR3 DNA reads TGCGCCAGCAGCTTGCCTAGCGGGATCGGCCGTGCGGGCGAGCAGTACTTC.

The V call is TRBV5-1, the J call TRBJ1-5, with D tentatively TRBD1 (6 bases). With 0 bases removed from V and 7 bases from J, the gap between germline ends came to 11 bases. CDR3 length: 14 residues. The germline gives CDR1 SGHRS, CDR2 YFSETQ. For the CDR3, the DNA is TGCGCCAGCAGCTTGGACAGGGAACGGCAGCCCCAGCATTTT. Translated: CASSLDRERQPQHF.